The rows below give T cell receptor beta chains drawn from one sample of a study of CD4 T cells in relation to SARS-CoV-2 and coronaviruses. Method: immunoSEQ multiplex PCR; TCRdb's copy keeps in-frame clones and lacks some. The table includes more than 55,000 clones, 70% to 90% detected once. Material for sequencing was memory CD4+ T cells from PBMCs. Every receptor here comes from a human donor in good health. Each CDR3 is given with its conserved first and last residue. A D gene is named only where the DNA matches it firmly. Size is omitted from some rows. Given values are once, few, many or a class for expanded clones.

D gene	J gene	V gene	clone size	CDR3 protein	CDR3 DNA
TRBD2	TRBJ2-1	TRBV6-6	.	CASSQNLGLAGGGEQFF	TGTGCCAGCAGTCAAAATCTGGGACTAGCGGGAGGCGGGGAGCAGTTCTTC
.	TRBJ1-5	TRBV28	.	CASSQNQGLGNQPQHF	TGTGCCAGCAGTCAAAACCAGGGTTTGGGCAATCAGCCCCAGCATTTT
TRBD1	TRBJ2-7	TRBV6-4	.	CASSAGTGTSHEQYF	TGTGCCAGCAGTGCCGGGACAGGGACGTCCCACGAGCAGTACTTC
.	TRBJ1-5	TRBV2	few	CASSVVPGNQPQHF	TGTGCCAGCAGTGTAGTCCCGGGCAATCAGCCCCAGCATTTT
.	TRBJ1-4	TRBV27	.	CASSLLVFDRAEKLFF	TGTGCCAGCAGTTTATTGGTGTTTGATAGGGCGGAGAAACTGTTTTTT
.	TRBJ1-2	TRBV11-2	.	CASSLGQARNYGYTF	TGTGCCAGCAGCTTAGGACAGGCTAGAAACTATGGCTACACCTTC
TRBD1	TRBJ1-2	TRBV6-5	.	CASSYEAGGGYTF	TGTGCCAGCAGTTACGAGGCAGGGGGCGGCTACACCTTC
.	TRBJ1-6	TRBV6-5	.	CASSLSLESNSPLHF	TGTGCCAGCAGCCTTTCGTTAGAGTCTAATTCACCCCTCCACTTT
TRBD2	TRBJ2-1	TRBV24-1	.	CATSDGASGRNEQFF	TGTGCCACCAGTGACGGAGCTAGCGGAAGGAATGAGCAGTTCTTC
.	TRBJ1-1	TRBV25-1	.	CASSEGYRTSEAFF	TGTGCCAGCAGTGAAGGGTACAGGACCTCTGAAGCTTTCTTT
.	TRBJ2-1	TRBV5-1	once	CASSEPTRGEQFF	TGCGCCAGCAGCGAGCCGACTAGGGGGGAGCAGTTCTTC
.	TRBJ1-2	TRBV30	.	CALQGYGYTF	TGTGCCTTACAGGGCTATGGCTACACCTTC
.	TRBJ2-6	TRBV18	.	CASSGGQTGANVLTF	TGTGCCAGCTCGGGGGGGCAAACCGGGGCCAACGTCCTGACTTTC
.	TRBJ2-5	TRBV7-2	.	CASSLDRAAETQYF	TGTGCCAGCAGCTTAGACAGGGCAGCGGAGACCCAGTACTTC
.	TRBJ1-3	TRBV27	.	CASSLSSGNTIYF	TGTGCCAGCAGTTTATCCTCTGGAAACACCATATATTTT
TRBD1	TRBJ1-2	TRBV3-1/TRBV3-2	.	CASSPIDRGDYGYTF	TGTGCCAGCAGCCCCATTGACAGGGGGGACTATGGCTACACCTTC
TRBD2	TRBJ2-1	TRBV5-6	.	CASSNRLAGGGNNEQFF	TGTGCCAGCAGCAACCGACTAGCGGGAGGGGGAAACAATGAGCAGTTCTTC
.	TRBJ2-7	TRBV6-5	.	CASKFSGTGSHEQYF	TGTGCCAGTAAGTTTAGCGGGACAGGGAGCCACGAGCAGTACTTC
.	TRBJ2-1	TRBV15	once	CATSREALYGRGTMGQFF	TGTGCCACCAGCAGAGAAGCTCTATACGGGAGAGGCACGATGGGGCAGTTCTTC
.	TRBJ2-4	TRBV5-6	.	CASRKEGVFENIQYF	TGTGCCAGCAGAAAGGAGGGGGTGTTTGAAAACATTCAGTACTTC
TRBD1	TRBJ1-4	TRBV3-1/TRBV3-2	.	CASSQETGMSEKLFF	TGTGCCAGCAGCCAAGAGACAGGGATGAGTGAAAAACTGTTTTTT
TRBD2	TRBJ2-7	TRBV7-9	.	CASSLAGSGSSYEQYF	TGTGCCAGCAGCTTAGCCGGTAGCGGGAGCTCCTACGAGCAGTACTTC
.	TRBJ1-1	TRBV5-1	.	CASSSPGQSSAFF	TGCGCCAGCAGCTCTCCAGGACAGTCATCAGCTTTCTTT
TRBD2	TRBJ2-1	TRBV5-1	.	CASSFTSGRAANEQFF	TGCGCCAGCAGCTTCACGAGCGGGAGGGCCGCCAATGAGCAGTTCTTC
.	TRBJ1-5	TRBV6-5	.	CASNRVMGDQPQHF	TGTGCCAGCAATCGGGTAATGGGGGATCAGCCCCAGCATTTT
TRBD2	TRBJ2-7	TRBV3-1/TRBV3-2	.	CASSKGLAGGVSEQYF	TGTGCCAGCAGCAAGGGACTAGCGGGAGGGGTAAGCGAGCAGTACTTC
TRBD1	TRBJ2-1	TRBV4-1	.	CASSHTGTAYNEQFF	TGCGCCAGCAGCCATACCGGGACAGCCTACAATGAGCAGTTCTTC
TRBD1	TRBJ2-2	TRBV7-6	.	CASSKAGTVTGELFF	TGTGCCAGCAGTAAAGCCGGGACAGTCACCGGGGAGCTGTTTTTT
.	TRBJ1-2	TRBV28	.	CAGSPTGRSNYGYTF	TGTGCCGGCAGTCCAACAGGGAGATCAAACTATGGCTACACCTTC
.	TRBJ2-6	TRBV7-6	.	CASSPGIGSGANVLTF	TGTGCCAGCAGCCCAGGCATTGGCTCTGGGGCCAACGTCCTGACTTTC
.	TRBJ1-1	TRBV7-8	.	CASSLDMNTEAFF	TGTGCCAGCAGCTTGGATATGAACACTGAAGCTTTCTTT
.	TRBJ1-2	TRBV5-1	.	CASSLAPNTVNYGYTF	TGCGCCAGCAGCTTGGCCCCAAACACCGTTAACTATGGCTACACCTTC
TRBD1	TRBJ2-1	TRBV7-9	.	CASSLVQGALHEQFF	TGTGCCAGCAGCTTAGTTCAGGGGGCTCTTCATGAGCAGTTCTTC
TRBD1	TRBJ1-1	TRBV6-5	.	CASSRDRGTEAFF	TGTGCCAGCAGTAGAGACAGGGGAACTGAAGCTTTCTTT
.	TRBJ1-4	TRBV19	.	CASSPRQRELFF	TGTGCCAGTAGTCCGCGACAGCGGGAACTGTTTTTT
TRBD1	TRBJ2-2	TRBV2	.	CASRPGTGGRGGELFF	TGTGCCAGCAGGCCCGGGACAGGAGGCAGGGGCGGGGAGCTGTTTTTT
TRBD2	TRBJ2-1	TRBV19	.	CASTALAGVLWNEQFF	TGTGCCAGTACCGCCCTAGCGGGAGTTCTGTGGAATGAGCAGTTCTTC
TRBD2	TRBJ2-1	TRBV7-3	.	CASSQRGLAGYNEQFF	TGTGCCAGCAGCCAAAGGGGACTAGCGGGCTACAATGAGCAGTTCTTC
TRBD2	TRBJ2-1	TRBV11-2	.	CASSSGLAGGPTEQFF	TGTGCCAGCAGCTCGGGACTAGCGGGAGGGCCGACTGAGCAGTTCTTC
TRBD2	TRBJ2-1	TRBV5-1	.	CASTLIGEGGYNEQFF	TGCGCCAGCACCTTAATTGGGGAGGGCGGCTACAATGAGCAGTTCTTC
.	TRBJ2-2	TRBV19	.	CASSISPGTGELFF	TGTGCCAGTAGTATAAGCCCGGGCACCGGGGAGCTGTTTTTT